Following are 4 T cell receptor beta chains from one sample sequenced in a study of blood T cell repertoires in COVID-19. Clones were sequenced by immunoSEQ multiplex PCR, and TCRdb holds only the in-frame ones, with some missing. The repertoire includes roughly 450,000 clones, around 91% of them detected once, and around 0.6% sits in the top ten. What was sequenced was PBMCs or T cells enriched from blood (not recorded which). All receptors come from a man aged 18-30 years who had recovered from COVID-19.

The table lists this clone with a count of one. The genes are TRBV7-9 and TRBJ2-7; D is perhaps TRBD1 (5 bases). The V gene's germline CDR1 is SEHNR and CDR2 FQNEAQ (reference sequence). V was pared by 5 bases and J by 9 bases, with 14 bases between. The CDR3 length is 12 residues. The CDR3, as DNA: TGTGCCAGCAGCCCAGACAGCCTAGTGCAGTACTTC. Translation: CASSPDSLVQYF.

This rearrangement joins TRBV29-1 to TRBJ2-1; 8 bases align to TRBD1. With 7 bases clipped from V and 1 base from J, the junction kept 3 bases outside the gene matches. CDR3 size: 13 residues. Germline assignment: CDR1 SQVTM and CDR2 ANQGSEA. DNA for the CDR3: TGCAGCGCTGGGGACAGGTCCTACAATGAGCAGTTCTTC. This translates into CSAGDRSYNEQFF.

This clone has a single count. This rearrangement joins TRBV15 to TRBJ2-1; D unresolved. This CDR3 has 12 amino acids. Germline V gene lookup returns CDR1 LNHNV and CDR2 YYDKDF (reference sequence). Trimming stripped 2 bases from V and 9 bases from J, with 8 bases between. For the CDR3, the DNA is TGTGCCACCAGCAGACAAGCTAGTGAGCAGTTCTTC. It translates to CATSRQASEQFF.

The rearrangement joins TRBV2 to TRBJ1-2; no clear D gene. Trimming removed 0 bases from V and 4 bases from J, with 9 bases in between. This CDR3 region has 14 residues. Per the germline V gene, CDR1 is SNHLY and CDR2 is FYNNEI. The CDR3, as DNA: TGTGCCAGCAGTGAAGCGGGAGCCCTCTATGGCTACACCTTC. Protein product: CASSEAGALYGYTF.